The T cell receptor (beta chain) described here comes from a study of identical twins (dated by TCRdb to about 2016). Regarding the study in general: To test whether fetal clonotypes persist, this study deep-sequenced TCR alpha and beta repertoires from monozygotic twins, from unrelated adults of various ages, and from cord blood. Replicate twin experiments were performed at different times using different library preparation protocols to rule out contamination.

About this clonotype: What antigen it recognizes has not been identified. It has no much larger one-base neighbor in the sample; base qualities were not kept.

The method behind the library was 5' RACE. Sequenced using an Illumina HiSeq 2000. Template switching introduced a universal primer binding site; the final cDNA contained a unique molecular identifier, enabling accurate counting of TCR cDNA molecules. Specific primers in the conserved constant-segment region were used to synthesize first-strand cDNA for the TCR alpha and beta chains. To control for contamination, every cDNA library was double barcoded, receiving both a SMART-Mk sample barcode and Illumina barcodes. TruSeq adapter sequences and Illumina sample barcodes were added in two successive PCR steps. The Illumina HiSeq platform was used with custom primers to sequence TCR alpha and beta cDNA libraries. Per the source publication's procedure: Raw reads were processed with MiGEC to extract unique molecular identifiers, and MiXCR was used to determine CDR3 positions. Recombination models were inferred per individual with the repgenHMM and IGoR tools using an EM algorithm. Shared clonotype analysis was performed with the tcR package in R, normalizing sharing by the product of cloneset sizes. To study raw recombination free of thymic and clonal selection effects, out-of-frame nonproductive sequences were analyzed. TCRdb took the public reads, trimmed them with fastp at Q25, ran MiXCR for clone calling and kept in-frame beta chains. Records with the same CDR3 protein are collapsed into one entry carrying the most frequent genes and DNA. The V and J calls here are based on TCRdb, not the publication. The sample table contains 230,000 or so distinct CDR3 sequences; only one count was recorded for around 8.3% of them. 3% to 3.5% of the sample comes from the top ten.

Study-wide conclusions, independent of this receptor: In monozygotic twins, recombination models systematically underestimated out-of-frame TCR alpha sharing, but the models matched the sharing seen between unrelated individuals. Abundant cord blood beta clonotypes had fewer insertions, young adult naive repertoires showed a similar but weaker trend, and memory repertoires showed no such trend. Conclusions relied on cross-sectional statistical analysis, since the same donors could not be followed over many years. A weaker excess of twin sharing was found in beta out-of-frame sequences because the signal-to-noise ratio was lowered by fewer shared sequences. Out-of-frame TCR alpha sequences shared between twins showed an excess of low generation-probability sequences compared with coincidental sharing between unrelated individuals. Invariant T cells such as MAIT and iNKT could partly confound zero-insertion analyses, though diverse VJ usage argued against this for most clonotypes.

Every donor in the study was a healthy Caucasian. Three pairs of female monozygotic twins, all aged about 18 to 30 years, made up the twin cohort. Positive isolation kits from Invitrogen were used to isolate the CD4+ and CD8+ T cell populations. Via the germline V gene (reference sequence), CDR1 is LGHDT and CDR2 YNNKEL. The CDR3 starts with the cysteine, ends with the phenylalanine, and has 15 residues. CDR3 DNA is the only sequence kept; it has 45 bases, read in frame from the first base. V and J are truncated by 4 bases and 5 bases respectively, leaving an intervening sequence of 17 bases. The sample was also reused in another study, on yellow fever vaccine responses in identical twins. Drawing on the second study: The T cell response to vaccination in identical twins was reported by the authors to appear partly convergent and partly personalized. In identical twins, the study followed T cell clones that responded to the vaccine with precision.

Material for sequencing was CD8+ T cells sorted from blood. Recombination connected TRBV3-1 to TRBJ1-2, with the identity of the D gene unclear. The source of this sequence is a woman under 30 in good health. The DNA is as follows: TGTGCCAGCAGCCCCCTGCGGAGAATCGGATATGGCTACACCTTC. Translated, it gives CASSPLRRIGYGYTF.